One T cell receptor beta chain is described in this entry. This clonotype was seen at least ten times. Its recognized antigen is unknown. One base away there is no much larger clone; base qualities are not given. Inclusive of the bounding cysteine and phenylalanine, the CDR3 is 14 residues long. Only CDR3 DNA remains: 42 bases, in frame from the first base. Clipping removes 4 bases from V and 3 bases from J, with 4 as the unmatched junction base count. The germline V gene sets CDR1 to SGHRS and CDR2 to YFSETQ. The instrument was an Illumina HiSeq 2500. Quantitative 5'-RACE with molecular barcodes was used to prepare TCR beta libraries. The paper's processing steps were these. A new computational method based on a probabilistic model of VDJ rearrangement was used to identify disease-linked TCR variants. Using fastp trimming at Q25 and MiXCR clonotype assembly, TCRdb reanalyzed the public sequencing data and kept in-frame beta chains. Rows matching on CDR3 protein sequence are summarized as one entry with the most common DNA and genes. None of the V and J calls come from the authors' own analysis; TCRdb made them. Present in this sample are over 400,000 distinct CDR3 sequences, about 25% of which were seen just once. 0.89% of the sample lies in the top ten.

The entry originates in a study of CD8 T cells in ankylosing spondylitis listed by TCRdb under 2017. In terms of the full investigation: T cell receptor beta repertoires were profiled in healthy donors and ankylosing spondylitis patients so that disease-linked TCR variants could be found. The full study cohort was made up of about 25 ankylosing spondylitis patients and fewer than 120 healthy donors. Peripheral blood was sampled, and synovial fluid was also collected from ankylosing spondylitis patients.

General study outcomes and caveats: The disease-linked clones showed a CD8+ phenotype and occurred at relatively low frequencies in peripheral blood. Some motif variants were previously reported in synovial fluid and blood of reactive arthritis patients, suggesting common disease-initiation mechanisms. The disease-linked clones were reported to be significantly enriched in matched synovial fluid samples from ankylosing spondylitis patients. Blood from ankylosing spondylitis patients appeared to be characterized by a TCR beta motif made up of seven or eight highly homologous amino acid variants.

Sequencing was done on a sample of blood, either unsorted or a sorted T cell fraction (not recorded which). This receptor was taken from a male donor with ankylosing spondylitis. The chain employs TRBV5-1 and TRBJ1-2, and TRBD1 aligns with 9 junction nucleotides. The DNA reads TGCGCCAGCAGCGTCGGGACAGGGTACTATGGCTACACCTTC. Its translation reads: CASSVGTGYYGYTF.